This TCR beta chain was sequenced during a study of cytomegalovirus exposure and HLA in healthy donors. The primer mix had 60 Vbeta and 13 Jbeta primers. Clones were read by immunoSEQ multiplex PCR, and TCRdb kept only the in-frame ones, dropping some. This sample's table reports around 140,000 clones. Germline assignment: CDR1 MDHEN and CDR2 SYDVKM. The CDR3 runs to 16 residues. J was trimmed by 6 bases and V by 3 bases; bases with no gene match: 9. Sequences were obtained from PBMCs. The V call is TRBV28, the J call TRBJ2-3; TRBD2 matches at 10 bases. This TCR came from a male donor in good health and CMV-seronegative. The CDR3 bases are TGTGCCAGCAGTTTGTGGGCTAGCGGGAGTGGGGATACGCAGTATTTT. Its translation: CASSLWASGSGDTQYF. Looking up the rest from reference TRBV28 and TRBJ2-3 gives the full variable domain: DVKVTQSSRYLVKRTGEKVFLECVQDMDHENMFWYRQDPGLGLRLIYFSYDVKMKEKGDIPEGYSVSREKKERFSLILESASTNQTSMYLCASSLWASGSGDTQYFGPGTRLTVL.